Sequencing of this T cell receptor (beta chain) was carried out in a study of T cell responses to AZD1222 COVID-19 vaccine (dated by TCRdb to about 2021). Background for the entire study: TCR sequencing covered roughly 230 trial participants: 207 given two doses of AZD1222 and 26 given two doses of MenACWY control vaccine. Trial participants were enrolled by age into subgroups of 18-55, 56-69 and 70-plus years, and about 150, 27 and 61 TCR-sequenced participants, respectively, were included in these subgroups. Overall results and qualifications from the work: Conclusions about previously exposed vaccinees are limited because only a handful of AZD1222 recipients were SARS-CoV-2 seropositive at baseline. Reportedly, close to half of the unique spike-specific TCRs recognized epitopes lying outside the regions that are mutated in the B.1.351 and B.1.1.7 variants. Participants were mostly white British and included more females than males, and it was suggested by the authors that clonal diversity may have been underestimated. The whole spike protein was spanned by vaccine-associated CD4 TCRs, and dominant responses were seen in regions 160-218 and 743-854. Because no day 14 peak-response samples were available, repertoires were characterized only after the peak T cell response. The 56-69-year group was small, and its depth increase did not reach significance, likely because of low power. After two AZD1222 doses, both the breadth and the depth of spike-specific TCRs were significantly higher than at day 0 and than in MenACWY recipients.

In light of the paper, this sample's time point label describes: about 28 days (+/-7) after the second vaccine dose. Because spike-specific TCR depth and breadth did not differ between the two schedules, AZD1222 recipients who got a second dose at roughly 4 weeks were pooled with those who got a second dose at roughly 12 weeks. Vaccinee samples were obtained from the UK trials COV001 and COV002, which included a single-blind randomized controlled phase 2/3 trial of AZD1222 (ChAdOx1 nCoV-19) in healthy adults. For TCRbeta chain sequencing, PBMC samples from trial participants were taken at day 0 and at day 28 after the second dose. The CDR3 regions of human TCRbeta chains were subjected to immunosequencing. In the original analysis: TCRs in the repertoires were compared against a reference library of SARS-CoV-2-specific TCRs that had been generated with the MIRA antigen-specificity platform. Breadth was defined as the fraction of unique TCRs that were SARS-CoV-2-associated. Depth was defined as the fraction of total T cells that were SARS-CoV-2-associated. Each spike-specific TCR was assigned to its reactive spike region and to a CD4 or CD8 class using the MIRA data. Log10-transformed breadth and depth values were compared by one-way ANOVA with Sidak's multiple comparisons tests. What TCRdb holds here is the immuneACCESS table cut down to in-frame rearrangements. Part of the clones is not present; checked against another copy, under half of the missing clones reflect an unresolved V gene, and the others are unexplained. The V and J calls and clone size come from that table; D and trimming were worked out from the DNA. The sample table holds roughly 110,000 clones, of which less than 95% were seen once. In total, the top ten clones hold roughly 8% of the sample.

About this clone: Its antigen specificity is not known. Within one base of it there is no much larger clone, and no base qualities were kept.

V is reduced by 7 bases and J by 6 bases, leaving a spacing of 13 bases between them. Via the germline V gene (reference sequence), CDR1 is MNHEY and CDR2 SMNVEV. CDR3 length: 14 amino acids, cysteine to phenylalanine. Only CDR3 DNA remains: 42 bases, in frame from the first base. The sequences come from peripheral blood, collected 28 days after the second AZD1222 dose. Rearrangement joined TRBV27 to TRBJ1-6; no confident D gene assignment can be made. The clonotype was recovered from an adult who received the AZD1222 COVID-19 vaccine. The nucleotide sequence reads as follows: TGTGCCAGCACCGGGCCTCGTGGTAATTCACCCCTCCACTTT. It encodes CASTGPRGNSPLHF.